This T cell receptor (beta chain) stems from a study of a mutant IDH1 vaccine in newly diagnosed glioma. Study background: Eight vaccinations were given in weeks 1, 3, 5, 7, 11, 15, 19 and 23.

Study-wide points: A vaccine-induced immune response developed in approximately 94% of the patients.

Time point of the sample: week 11, during vaccination. Vaccinated patients received 300 ug of mutant IDH1 20-mer peptide per dose, with topical imiquimod. New IDH1-mutant, ATRX-lost WHO grade 3 or 4 astrocytomas occurred in donors. The germline gives CDR1 LGHNA, CDR2 YSLEER. Germline trimming cut 2 bases from V and 5 bases from J; bases unmatched to any gene: 1. The CDR3 is 13 residues long. Points on this clone: What it binds is not known.

Here immunoSEQ multiplex PCR was the method, and the copy in TCRdb shows in-frame clones only, minus some. Of tens of thousands of clones listed, 90% to 95% are singletons. The genes are TRBV4-3 and TRBJ2-5; 8 bases are a match to TRBD1. This TCR was sampled from a man in his fifties or sixties with glioma. Specimen: PBMCs, collected from a glioma patient whose treatment included an IDH1 peptide vaccine. The chain's CDR3 is CASSQHRGETQYF. The CDR3 bases are TGCGCCAGCAGCCAACACAGGGGGGAGACCCAGTACTTC.